This TCR beta chain was profiled in a study of blood T cell repertoires in COVID-19 (dated by TCRdb to 2018 to 2020). Study-level background: The collaborator samples originated in the United States, Italy and Spain and spanned the acute and convalescent phases of COVID-19. The prospective study material was composed of cDNA or gDNA derived from T cells, B-cell-depleted T cells, or PBMCs. The dataset comprised deeply sampled blood TCRbeta repertoires from subjects exposed to, actively infected with, or recovered from COVID-19. A freely available public database, intended as a resource for researchers studying the immune response to SARS-CoV-2, is where the repertoires were released. The samples were drawn from two sources: the first 160 participants of the ongoing ImmuneRACE study, and 1,254 subjects contributed by 6 global collaborators. Sample metadata almost always included a de-identified subject ID, COVID-19 status, age in years and sex. Where available, HLA class I and class II types were obtained from metadata supplied by the sample provider rather than from assay-based typing. Broad study findings and their caveats: The amount of clinical and demographic metadata varied by source and participant and was provided uncurated.

Collaborating institutions collected whole blood in K2EDTA tubes following their own protocols. For TCRbeta analysis, collaborator samples were shipped as frozen whole blood, as isolated PBMCs, or as DNA extracted from either sample type. On this clone itself: Its antigen remains undetermined. Base qualities are not recorded, but no much larger clone differs from it by a single base.

The immunoSEQ Assay, a bias-controlled multiplex PCR, was used to amplify TCRbeta CDR3 regions from genomic DNA. Per the authors' processing: The number of nucleated cells in each sample was estimated from the amplification of reference gene primers within the assay. Sequence reads were collapsed and filtered to measure the absolute abundance of every unique TCRbeta CDR3 rearrangement. Productive Simpson clonality was computed per sample as the square root of Simpson's diversity index over productive rearrangements. Not all clones reach the TCRdb copy of this immuneACCESS table, which keeps in-frame sequences only. Checked studies attribute under half of the gap to unresolved V genes and leave the rest unexplained. D and trimming come from the DNA, and the V and J calls and clone size come from that table. The sample records around 140,000 clones, about 91% of which are singletons. The ten largest clones represent more than 1.5% of the sample.

The V and J ends are trimmed by 5 bases and 3 bases, leaving 11 bases between them. Counted from cysteine to phenylalanine, this CDR3 has 13 amino acids. The retained sequence is limited to the CDR3, 39 bases, with the frame set at the first base. Looking up the germline V gene yields CDR1 SGHTA and CDR2 FQGTGA. This sequence was found in a woman aged 55-75 years with acute or convalescent COVID-19. The V and J genes are TRBV7-3 and TRBJ2-7, and perhaps TRBD1 as D gene, on 5 matching bases. The sample comprised peripheral blood. The DNA sequence is as follows: TGTGCCAGCAGCCAGGGCCCCCGCTACGAGCAGTACTTC. It translates to CASSQGPRYEQYF. Supplemented by the reference TRBV7-3 and TRBJ2-7 proteins around the CDR3, the complete variable domain is GAGVSQTPSNKVTEKGKYVELRCDPISGHTALYWYRQSLGQGPEFLIYFQGTGAADDSGLPNDRFFAVRPEGSVSTLKIQRTERGDSAVYLCASSQGPRYEQYFGPGTRLTVT.